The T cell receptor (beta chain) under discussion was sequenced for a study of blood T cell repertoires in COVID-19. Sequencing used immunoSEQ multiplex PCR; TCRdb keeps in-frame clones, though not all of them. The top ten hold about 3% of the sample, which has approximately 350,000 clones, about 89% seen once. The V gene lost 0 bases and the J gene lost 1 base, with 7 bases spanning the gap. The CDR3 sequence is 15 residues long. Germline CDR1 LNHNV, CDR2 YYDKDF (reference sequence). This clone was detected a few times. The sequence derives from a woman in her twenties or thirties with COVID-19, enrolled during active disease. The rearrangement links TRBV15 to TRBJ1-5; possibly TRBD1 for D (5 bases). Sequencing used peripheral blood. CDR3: CATSRDPGSNQPQHF. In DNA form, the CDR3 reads TGTGCCACCAGCAGAGATCCAGGGAGCAATCAGCCCCAGCATTTT.